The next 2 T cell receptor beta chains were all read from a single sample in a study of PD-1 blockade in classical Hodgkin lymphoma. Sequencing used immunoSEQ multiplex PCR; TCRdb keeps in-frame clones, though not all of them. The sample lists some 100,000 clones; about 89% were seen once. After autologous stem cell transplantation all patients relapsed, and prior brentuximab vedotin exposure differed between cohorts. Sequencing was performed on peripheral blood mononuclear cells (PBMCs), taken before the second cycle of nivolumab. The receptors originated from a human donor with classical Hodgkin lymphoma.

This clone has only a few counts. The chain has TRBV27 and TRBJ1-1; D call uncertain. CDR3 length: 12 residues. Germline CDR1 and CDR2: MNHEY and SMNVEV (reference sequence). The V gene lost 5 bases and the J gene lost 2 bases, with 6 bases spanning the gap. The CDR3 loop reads CASSAGNTEAFF. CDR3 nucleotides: TGTGCCAGCAGTGCGGGAAACACTGAAGCTTTCTTT.

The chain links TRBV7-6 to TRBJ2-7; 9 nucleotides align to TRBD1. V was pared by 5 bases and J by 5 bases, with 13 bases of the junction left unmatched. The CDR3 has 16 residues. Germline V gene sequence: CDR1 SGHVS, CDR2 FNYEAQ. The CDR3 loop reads CASSPEPGTGFHEQYF. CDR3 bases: TGTGCCAGCAGCCCGGAACCCGGGACAGGGTTTCACGAGCAGTACTTC.